The clone carrying this TCR beta chain has ten or more counts. Its antigen is unidentified. A second PCR of about 7 to 11 cycles used a sample-barcoded 5' primer and a J-beta primer mix. TCRdb re-called the 5' RACE reads with MiXCR, one entry per CDR3 protein. The table includes some 1.6 million distinct CDR3 sequences, roughly a third detected once. The sample belongs to a study of blood T cells in healthy people across ages. Study conclusions and caveats: Per million T cells, TCR beta diversity dropped roughly linearly as age increased.

The CDR3 spans 15 residues. With 3 bases removed from V and 2 bases from J, the gap between germline ends came to 11 bases. The germline V gene has CDR1 SGHTA and CDR2 FQGNSA. The source material was blood. The source is a woman between 25 and 40 years old in good health. The V gene is TRBV7-2, the J gene TRBJ2-1; D may be TRBD2 (7 bases). The DNA for the CDR3 is TGTGCCAGCAGCTTTGGGGGGGGCCCCTACAATGAGCAGTTCTTC. Translation gives CASSFGGGPYNEQFF.